This T cell receptor (beta chain) appears in the sequencing data of a study of cytomegalovirus exposure and HLA in healthy donors. Broader study findings: In the 90 to 150 validation repertoires, 85% to 95% of cluster scores exceeded 0, per a later analysis. Cytomegalovirus status was reportedly diagnosed by the classifier with high specificity and sensitivity. Specificity of three CMV-associated chains for CMV antigens was verified in vitro.

The donors belonged to the roughly 110-subject validation cohort, separate from the roughly 710-subject first cohort. As regards this clone: Its cognate antigen is unknown.

The repertoire was sequenced with immunoSEQ multiplex PCR; TCRdb's copy has only in-frame clones and lacks some. The table has approximately 70,000 clones, around 94% seen once. Per germline, CDR1 MNHEY and CDR2 SMNVEV (reference sequence). The CDR3 extends over 12 amino acids. The V end lost 6 bases, the J end lost 5 bases, and 10 bases lay between the germline ends. This sequence was found in a young woman in good health and CMV-seropositive. Sequenced input: PBMCs. The J gene is TRBJ1-1, the V gene TRBV27; tentatively, D is TRBD1 (5 bases). DNA of the CDR3: TGTGCCAGCAGCCAGCAGGGAACTGAAGCTTTCTTT. Protein: CASSQQGTEAFF.